This TCR beta chain was found in a study of blood T cells in healthy people across ages. Trimming removed 5 bases at V and 0 bases at J, with 15 bases between. The germline gives CDR1 SGHTA, CDR2 FQGNSA. The CDR3 extends over 16 amino acids. The total RNA that was extracted per sample amounted to at least 5.5 micrograms. PCR was performed a second time for about 7 to 11 cycles using a sample-barcoded 5' primer and a J-beta primer mix. With 12 random nucleotides, a template-switch adaptor tagged each individual cDNA molecule. TCRdb called the 5' RACE reads again in MiXCR, with one record for every CDR3 protein. This table has fewer than 800,000 distinct CDR3 sequences, 20% to 25% appearing once. A further study also used this sample, focusing on T cells of mothers and their children. This second report adds: The donor cohort consisted of three healthy Caucasian mothers and their six children. For the second PCR, the M1S primer put in sample barcodes and 2-4 random nucleotides.

The chain joins TRBV7-2 to TRBJ2-3; D ambiguous. Sequencing input: blood. This sequence was found in a boy aged 10-17 years in good health. The CDR3 nucleotides are TGTGCCAGCAGCGTCAACTCCCGGATTAGCACAGATACGCAGTATTTT. Encoded protein: CASSVNSRISTDTQYF.